The 31 T cell receptor beta chains below all came from one sample that was sequenced in a study of cytomegalovirus exposure and HLA in healthy donors. The PCR used 60 Vbeta and 13 Jbeta primers. Some clones are missing from TCRdb's copy, which holds only in-frame ones; the method was immunoSEQ multiplex PCR. The profile covers approximately 280,000 clones, with 86% appearing a single time and around 4% taken by the ten largest. Specimen: PBMCs. Every receptor here comes from a man aged 35-49 years in good health and CMV-seropositive.

The rearrangement joins TRBV29-1 to TRBJ2-1; D possibly corresponds to TRBD2 (6 bases). V shed 3 bases and J shed 9 bases, with 6 bases lying between them. CDR1 and CDR2 (germline): SQVTM, ANQGSEA. The CDR3 spans 10 residues. Here the CDR3 reads CSVDGSEQFF. CDR3 DNA: TGCAGCGTTGACGGGAGTGAGCAGTTCTTC.

The DNA for the CDR3 is TGTGCCAGTCAGGGGGACACTGAAGCTTTCTTT. Its protein product is CASQGDTEAFF. The chain recombines TRBV10-3 with TRBJ1-1; TRBD1 matches at 7 bases. The CDR3 sequence is 11 residues long. Per germline, CDR1 ENHRY and CDR2 SYGVKD. Trimming took 10 bases from V and 3 from J; bases not matched to a gene: 2.

The chain combines TRBV7-9 with TRBJ1-5, with 8 positions matching TRBD1. With 6 bases clipped from V and 7 bases from J, the junction kept 8 bases outside the gene matches. Germline CDR1 is SEHNR and CDR2 is FQNEAQ (reference sequence). CDR3 length: 14 residues. CDR3 sequence (DNA): TGTGCCAGCAGTTCGACAGGGGTCCAGCAGCCCCAGCATTTT. As protein: CASSSTGVQQPQHF.

This sequence joins TRBV15 and TRBJ2-7, with D possibly TRBD2 on 5 matching bases. The germline V and J ends were trimmed by 1 base and 7 bases, with 8 bases remaining between them. Germline CDR1 reads LNHNV; CDR2 reads YYDKDF (reference sequence). The CDR3 totals 12 residues. CDR3 DNA: TGTGCCACCAGCAGAGCCCGGGAAGAGCAGTACTTC. It is translated as CATSRAREEQYF.

The gene calls are TRBV5-1 and TRBJ2-1, with TRBD2 matching over 9 bases. Germline V lookup: CDR1 SGHRS, CDR2 YFSETQ. The V and J ends lost 4 bases and 12 bases, in that order; junction bases with no gene match: 14. The CDR3 is 15 residues long. The CDR3: CASSPAAGGRDGQFF. DNA for the CDR3: TGCGCCAGCAGCCCCGCCGCGGGAGGGCGGGACGGGCAGTTCTTC.

V gene TRBV29-1 combines with J gene TRBJ1-2; 7 bases are shared with TRBD1. This CDR3 spans 15 amino acids. J was trimmed by 2 bases and V by 3 bases; bases with no gene match: 9. CDR1 is SQVTM, CDR2 ANQGSEA, per germline. CDR3 amino acids: CSVEIIGQENYGYTF. CDR3 in DNA: TGCAGCGTTGAGATTATCGGACAGGAGAACTATGGCTACACCTTC.

J is TRBJ2-5 and V is TRBV29-1; 8 bases align to TRBD1. With V trimmed by 7 bases and J by 0 bases, 1 base remained unmatched. Per the germline V gene, CDR1 is SQVTM and CDR2 is ANQGSEA. This CDR3 comprises 12 residues. The CDR3 loop reads CSGQGNQETQYF. CDR3 nucleotides: TGCAGCGGACAGGGGAACCAAGAGACCCAGTACTTC.

This chain connects TRBV7-8 to TRBJ1-1, with TRBD1 matching over 8 bases. Germline trimming cut 5 bases from V and 1 base from J; bases unmatched to any gene: 12. This CDR3 is 17 amino acids long. Germline V CDR1 and CDR2: SGHVS, FQNEAQ. This chain's CDR3 is CASSHLNYRGGNTEAFF. The CDR3 bases are TGTGCCAGCAGCCATCTAAACTACAGGGGGGGGAACACTGAAGCTTTCTTT. Based on the CDR3 plus reference TRBV7-8 and TRBJ1-1, the full variable domain is GAGVSQSPRYKVAKRGQDVALRCDPISGHVSLFWYQQALGQGPEFLTYFQNEAQLDKSGLPSDRFFAERPEGSVSTLKIQRTQQEDSAVYLCASSHLNYRGGNTEAFFGQGTRLTVV.

The chain has TRBV27 and TRBJ2-7, with a weak D call TRBD2 (6 bases). CDR3 size: 17 residues. The V end lost 4 bases, the J end lost 4 bases, and 23 bases lay between the germline ends. Germline V lookup: CDR1 MNHEY, CDR2 SMNVEV (reference sequence). CDR3 amino acids: CASSSRGLTRGGYEQYF. CDR3 coding DNA: TGTGCCAGCAGTTCTAGGGGCTTGACTAGAGGTGGGTACGAGCAGTACTTC.

This clone has just a few counts. The CDR3 loop is CASSLRSTLEAFF. The CDR3 region has the DNA TGTGCCAGCAGTTTGCGGTCGACCCTTGAAGCTTTCTTT. The chain couples TRBV28 to TRBJ1-1; D not resolved. CDR3 length equals 13 residues. Germline-derived CDR1 and CDR2 are MDHEN and SYDVKM. Trimming left V 3 bases short and J 7 bases short, with 12 bases between.

DNA for the CDR3: TGTGCCAGTAGTATAGCGGGGGGGGGTGAGCAGTTCTTC. Translating gives CASSIAGGGEQFF. The V and J genes are TRBV19 and TRBJ2-1; 8 bases are a match to TRBD2. This CDR3 has 13 residues. V lost 1 base, J lost 9 bases, and 2 bases stayed unmatched. The germline gives CDR1 LNHDA, CDR2 SQIVND (reference sequence).

This clone appeared once. The J gene is TRBJ2-1, the V gene TRBV27; 7 nucleotides agree with TRBD1. The CDR3 runs to 16 residues. Germline assignment: CDR1 MNHEY and CDR2 SMNVEV (reference sequence). J lost 4 bases, V lost 4 bases, and 10 bases had no gene match. The CDR3 coding sequence is TGTGCCAGCAGTTCTCTAGAGGGGGCAATGTACAATGAGCAGTTCTTC. It yields the protein CASSSLEGAMYNEQFF.

CDR3 sequence (DNA): TGTGCCAGCTCACAGGGGGATACTGAAGCTTTCTTT. Translated: CASSQGDTEAFF. The chain links TRBV18 to TRBJ1-1, with D possibly matching TRBD1 (6 bases). CDR1 is KGHSH and CDR2 is LQKENI in the germline V gene. The CDR3 is 12 residues long. Between the trimmed V and J ends, which lost 4 bases and 5 bases, there was a span of 8 bases.

The table lists this clone with a few counts. This chain links TRBV7-2 with TRBJ1-1; D perhaps matches TRBD1 (5 bases). CDR3 size: 15 residues. Germline values: CDR1 SGHTA, CDR2 FQGNSA. Trimming took 1 base from V and 1 from J, leaving 10 bases between them. CDR3 residues: CASSLVRVWNTEAFF. CDR3 sequence (DNA): TGTGCCAGCAGCTTAGTCAGGGTTTGGAACACTGAAGCTTTCTTT.

CDR3 sequence (DNA): TGTGCCAGCAGTTTGTACAGGGGGGGGAATGGCTACACCTTC. Its protein product is CASSLYRGGNGYTF. V and J are TRBV28 and TRBJ1-2, with TRBD1 matching 8 bases. The CDR3 totals 14 residues. Germline loops: CDR1 MDHEN, CDR2 SYDVKM. V shed 3 bases, J shed 6 bases, and the junction held 6 bases outside the gene matches.

The chain's CDR3 is CAVRQAPAHEQYF. The CDR3 region has the DNA TGTGCCGTAAGACAGGCCCCGGCGCACGAGCAGTACTTC. This rearrangement joins TRBV7-9 to TRBJ2-7; a possible D gene is TRBD1 (6 bases). The V gene lost 11 bases and the J gene lost 5 bases, with 19 bases spanning the gap. This CDR3 has 13 residues. CDR1 SEHNR and CDR2 FQNEAQ come from the germline V gene (reference sequence). Complete variable domain (other parts from reference TRBV7-9 and TRBJ2-7): DTGVSQNPRHKITKRGQNVTFRCDPISEHNRLYWYRQTLGQGPEFLTYFQNEAQLEKSRLLSDRFSAERPKGSFSTLEIQRTEQGDSAMYLCAVRQAPAHEQYFGPGTRLTVT.

The rearrangement joins TRBV28 to TRBJ1-1, with TRBD1 matching 8 bases. The germline CDR1 and CDR2 sequences are MDHEN and SYDVKM. V lost 5 bases, J lost 7 bases, and 9 bases stayed unmatched. The CDR3 loop spans 14 amino acids. DNA for the CDR3: TGTGCCAGCAGTCGTAGACAGGGGTCGAGTGAAGCTTTCTTT. This gives the protein CASSRRQGSSEAFF.

This clone was seen a handful of times. The chain joins TRBV27 to TRBJ1-5; D call uncertain. V was shortened by 3 bases and J by 7 bases, with 10 bases between the two germline ends. There are 13 residues in the CDR3. Germline loops: CDR1 MNHEY, CDR2 SMNVEV (reference sequence). CDR3 nucleotide sequence: TGTGCCAGCAGTTTCGGGTCCGGACAGCCCCAGCATTTT. Its protein is CASSFGSGQPQHF.

The rearrangement joins TRBV2 to TRBJ2-7, with TRBD1 as a possible D gene (6 bases). This CDR3 region has 15 residues. Germline V CDR1 and CDR2: SNHLY, FYNNEI. V lost 5 bases, J lost 0 bases, and 14 bases lay in between. CDR3 sequence: CASSWGQGHSYEQYF. CDR3 DNA: TGTGCCAGCAGTTGGGGTCAGGGACACTCCTACGAGCAGTACTTC. The full variable domain, in which reference TRBV2 and TRBJ2-7 provide the parts outside the CDR3, is EPEVTQTPSHQVTQMGQEVILRCVPISNHLYFYWYRQILGQKVEFLVSFYNNEISEKSEIFDDQFSVERPDGSNFTLKIRSTKLEDSAMYFCASSWGQGHSYEQYFGPGTRLTVT.

This chain connects TRBV25-1 to TRBJ1-2; TRBD1 is a possible D gene (5 bases). V was cut by 3 bases and J by 2 bases, with 19 bases left in between. CDR3 size: 17 residues. Per the germline V gene, CDR1 is MGHDK and CDR2 is SYGVNS. CDR3 DNA: TGTGCCAGCAGTGACAGGACAAGTAGATATGAGAACTATGGCTACACCTTC. Its translation: CASSDRTSRYENYGYTF.

J is TRBJ2-1 and V is TRBV28; a weak D match, TRBD1 (6 bases). V dropped 6 bases and J dropped 4 bases, with 22 bases sitting between them. The germline V gene has CDR1 MDHEN and CDR2 SYDVKM. The CDR3 spans 17 residues. CDR3 loop: CASRGRGLSPIYNEQFF. CDR3 DNA sequence: TGTGCCAGCAGGGGCAGGGGCCTGTCCCCGATTTACAATGAGCAGTTCTTC.

In its sample, this clone was seen a few times. The V gene is TRBV6-6, the J gene TRBJ2-3; 7 nucleotides agree with TRBD2. This CDR3 comprises 16 residues. After removal of 2 bases from V and 5 bases from J, the junction contained 10 bases not matched to a gene. Germline assignment: CDR1 MNHNY and CDR2 SVGAGI (reference sequence). CDR3 DNA: TGTGCCAGCAGTTACATGAGTGCGGGAGAGGGAGATACGCAGTATTTT. Translating it yields CASSYMSAGEGDTQYF.

V gene TRBV18 combines with J gene TRBJ2-7; a weak D match, TRBD1 (6 bases). Trimming pared 4 bases from V and 3 bases from J, leaving 10 bases between. Germline-derived CDR1 and CDR2 are KGHSH and LQKENI. CDR3 size: 13 residues. The DNA for the CDR3 is TGTGCCAGCTCACTCCGGACAGACTACGAGCAGTACTTC. Translating gives CASSLRTDYEQYF.

This clone was seen a few times. V usage is TRBV4-1 and J usage is TRBJ1-2, with D unresolved. The CDR3 runs to 16 residues. The V gene lost 2 bases and the J gene lost 3 bases, with 16 bases spanning the gap. Germline V gene lookup returns CDR1 MGHRA and CDR2 YSYEKL. CDR3 nucleotide sequence: TGCGCCAGCAGCCAAATGATGATCACAGTAGACTATGGCTACACCTTC. As protein: CASSQMMITVDYGYTF.

The V call is TRBV7-9, the J call TRBJ2-7; possible D gene TRBD2, 5 bases. The CDR3 extends over 14 amino acids. The germline V gene has CDR1 SEHNR and CDR2 FQNEAQ (reference sequence). V lost 3 bases, J lost 0 bases, and 9 bases lay in between. CDR3 sequence (DNA): TGTGCCAGCAGCTTCGGTGGGAGCTCCTACGAGCAGTACTTC. Residues: CASSFGGSSYEQYF.

This chain joins TRBV28 and TRBJ2-1; tentative D call: TRBD2 (5 bases). This CDR3 comprises 16 residues. V shed 6 bases and J shed 3 bases, with 18 bases lying between them. Germline V gene data show CDR1 as MDHEN and CDR2 as SYDVKM. In DNA form, the CDR3 reads TGTGCCAGCAGCCCAGCCCCCCCCGGAGGCTACAATGAGCAGTTCTTC. This sequence encodes CASSPAPPGGYNEQFF.

This clone was seen just once. This sequence joins TRBV12-5 and TRBJ2-1; TRBD2 aligns across 16 bases. This CDR3 region has 20 residues. The V gene's germline CDR1 is LGHNT and CDR2 FRNRAP. V lost 0 bases to trimming and J lost 9 bases; unmatched junction nucleotides: 14. DNA for the CDR3: TGTGCTAGTGGTTTGGTGGGCAGGGCAGGGGGACTAGCGGGAGGGGGTGAGCAGTTCTTC. Residues: CASGLVGRAGGLAGGGEQFF.

The rearrangement links TRBV19 to TRBJ2-3, with 8 bases matching TRBD2. J gave up 1 base and V 3 bases, and 6 bases lay outside the gene matches. CDR3 size: 16 residues. Germline assignment: CDR1 LNHDA and CDR2 SQIVND (reference sequence). CDR3 nucleotide sequence: TGTGCCAGTAGTATCACGGCGGGAGGAGGCACAGATACGCAGTATTTT. As protein: CASSITAGGGTDTQYF.

In this sample, this clone turned up once. The rearrangement links TRBV4-1 to TRBJ1-2; D gene uncertain. Trimming removed 1 base from V and 9 bases from J, with 18 bases in between. Looked up from germline, CDR1 is MGHRA and CDR2 is YSYEKL. CDR3 length equals 15 residues. The CDR3 bases are TGCGCCAGCAGCCAAGTCGGTAGCCCAAAGAATAGCTACACCTTC. Protein product: CASSQVGSPKNSYTF.

The chain recombines TRBV27 with TRBJ2-1; 10 bases are shared with TRBD2. The CDR3 is 15 amino acids. The V segment lost 0 bases and the J segment 9 bases; nucleotides outside the gene matches: 5. CDR1 is MNHEY and CDR2 is SMNVEV in the germline V gene (reference sequence). CDR3 protein: CASSLSPSGSSEQFF. The DNA for the CDR3 is TGTGCCAGCAGTTTATCTCCTAGCGGGAGCTCTGAGCAGTTCTTC.

The J gene is TRBJ2-7, the V gene TRBV7-3, with 7 bases fitting TRBD1. This CDR3 is 14 amino acids long. V dropped 5 bases and J dropped 2; count of bases not matched to a gene: 6. CDR1 SGHTA and CDR2 FQGTGA come from the germline V gene. CDR3 amino acids: CASSPGDRPYEQYF. The CDR3 DNA reads as TGTGCCAGCAGCCCCGGGGACAGACCCTACGAGCAGTACTTC.